The rows below give T cell receptor beta chains drawn from one sample of a study of cytomegalovirus exposure and HLA in healthy donors. The table came from immunoSEQ multiplex PCR; TCRdb's copy has only in-frame clones and leaves some out. The table shows about 160,000 clones, with 60% to 85% occurring only once. The sample taken for sequencing was PBMCs. The receptors shown here come from a woman in her 50s in good health and CMV-seropositive. The CDR3 runs from the conserved cysteine through the conserved F or W. The order of the fields is D gene, V gene, clone size, J gene, CDR3 DNA, CDR3 protein. D genes are given only for firm matches. For some rows the clone size is stated as once, few or many, or as a class when expanded; others skip it.

-	TRBV7-2	few	TRBJ1-1	TGTGCCAGCAGCTTAGATCCTCCTGCAGGGAACACTGAAGCTTTCTTT	CASSLDPPAGNTEAFF
-	TRBV19	-	TRBJ1-1	TGTGCCTGTAGGAACAGGGTCAACACTGAAGCTTTCTTT	CACRNRVNTEAFF
-	TRBV18	-	TRBJ1-4	TGTGCCAGCTCACCTCGAGTGTCAACTAATGAAAAACTGTTTTTT	CASSPRVSTNEKLFF
-	TRBV7-9	-	TRBJ2-7	TGTGCCAGCAGCATTCCCAGGGCTGGGACCTACGAGCAGTACTTC	CASSIPRAGTYEQYF
TRBD2	TRBV27	-	TRBJ2-1	TGTGCCAGCAGCCCGCTCCTGCGGGGGGGAACCAATGAGCAGTTCTTC	CASSPLLRGGTNEQFF
TRBD1	TRBV7-9	-	TRBJ2-2	TGTGCCAGCATTCGGACAGGGGGCGCCGTATCGAACACCGGGGAGCTGTTTTTT	CASIRTGGAVSNTGELFF
-	TRBV7-3	-	TRBJ2-3	TGTGCCAGCAGCTCGACGGGGACTGCAACAGATACGCAGTATTTT	CASSSTGTATDTQYF
TRBD1	TRBV4-1	-	TRBJ1-1	TGCGCCAGCAGCCAAGGGACAGGGTTTACTGAAGCTTTCTTT	CASSQGTGFTEAFF
-	TRBV7-9	-	TRBJ2-5	TGTGCCAGCAGCTTAGCGACACAACAAGAGACCCAGTACTTC	CASSLATQQETQYF
-	TRBV6-1	-	TRBJ1-2	TGTGCCAGCAGTGAAGCTGGCTGGAGTAACTATGGCTACACCTTC	CASSEAGWSNYGYTF
-	TRBV6-5	-	TRBJ2-1	TGTGCCAGCAGTTACTCGCAGGGGTACAATGAGCAGTTCTTC	CASSYSQGYNEQFF